This T cell receptor (beta chain) was found in a study of T cells after yellow fever vaccination. Turning to the study itself: Fractions of low cell number were prepared using SMART-Seq v4 Ultra Low Input.

TCRdb processed the 5' RACE reads anew with MiXCR; each CDR3 protein has one entry. The sample has some 300,000 distinct CDR3 sequences; approximately 8% are singletons. Findings and limits, study-wide: The secondary T-cell response peaked on day 5, not day 15, but was weaker. Within FACS-sorted repertoires, abundant clonotypes contaminating from the bulk population could be present.

About this clonotype itself: Its antigen remains unknown.

The germline gives CDR1 SEHNR, CDR2 FQNEAQ (reference sequence). This CDR3 region has 15 residues. Trimming took off 1 base at V and 5 bases at J, with 14 bases between the two ends. The clonotype comes from a man younger than 35 who received the YFV17D yellow fever vaccine. The sample consisted of CD4+ T cells sorted from PBMCs, taken 5 days after the yellow fever booster vaccination. This chain joins TRBV7-9 and TRBJ1-1; D gene uncertain. The CDR3 protein is CASSLVVGSGTEAFF. CDR3 in DNA: TGTGCCAGCAGCTTAGTGGTAGGGTCCGGGACTGAAGCTTTCTTT.